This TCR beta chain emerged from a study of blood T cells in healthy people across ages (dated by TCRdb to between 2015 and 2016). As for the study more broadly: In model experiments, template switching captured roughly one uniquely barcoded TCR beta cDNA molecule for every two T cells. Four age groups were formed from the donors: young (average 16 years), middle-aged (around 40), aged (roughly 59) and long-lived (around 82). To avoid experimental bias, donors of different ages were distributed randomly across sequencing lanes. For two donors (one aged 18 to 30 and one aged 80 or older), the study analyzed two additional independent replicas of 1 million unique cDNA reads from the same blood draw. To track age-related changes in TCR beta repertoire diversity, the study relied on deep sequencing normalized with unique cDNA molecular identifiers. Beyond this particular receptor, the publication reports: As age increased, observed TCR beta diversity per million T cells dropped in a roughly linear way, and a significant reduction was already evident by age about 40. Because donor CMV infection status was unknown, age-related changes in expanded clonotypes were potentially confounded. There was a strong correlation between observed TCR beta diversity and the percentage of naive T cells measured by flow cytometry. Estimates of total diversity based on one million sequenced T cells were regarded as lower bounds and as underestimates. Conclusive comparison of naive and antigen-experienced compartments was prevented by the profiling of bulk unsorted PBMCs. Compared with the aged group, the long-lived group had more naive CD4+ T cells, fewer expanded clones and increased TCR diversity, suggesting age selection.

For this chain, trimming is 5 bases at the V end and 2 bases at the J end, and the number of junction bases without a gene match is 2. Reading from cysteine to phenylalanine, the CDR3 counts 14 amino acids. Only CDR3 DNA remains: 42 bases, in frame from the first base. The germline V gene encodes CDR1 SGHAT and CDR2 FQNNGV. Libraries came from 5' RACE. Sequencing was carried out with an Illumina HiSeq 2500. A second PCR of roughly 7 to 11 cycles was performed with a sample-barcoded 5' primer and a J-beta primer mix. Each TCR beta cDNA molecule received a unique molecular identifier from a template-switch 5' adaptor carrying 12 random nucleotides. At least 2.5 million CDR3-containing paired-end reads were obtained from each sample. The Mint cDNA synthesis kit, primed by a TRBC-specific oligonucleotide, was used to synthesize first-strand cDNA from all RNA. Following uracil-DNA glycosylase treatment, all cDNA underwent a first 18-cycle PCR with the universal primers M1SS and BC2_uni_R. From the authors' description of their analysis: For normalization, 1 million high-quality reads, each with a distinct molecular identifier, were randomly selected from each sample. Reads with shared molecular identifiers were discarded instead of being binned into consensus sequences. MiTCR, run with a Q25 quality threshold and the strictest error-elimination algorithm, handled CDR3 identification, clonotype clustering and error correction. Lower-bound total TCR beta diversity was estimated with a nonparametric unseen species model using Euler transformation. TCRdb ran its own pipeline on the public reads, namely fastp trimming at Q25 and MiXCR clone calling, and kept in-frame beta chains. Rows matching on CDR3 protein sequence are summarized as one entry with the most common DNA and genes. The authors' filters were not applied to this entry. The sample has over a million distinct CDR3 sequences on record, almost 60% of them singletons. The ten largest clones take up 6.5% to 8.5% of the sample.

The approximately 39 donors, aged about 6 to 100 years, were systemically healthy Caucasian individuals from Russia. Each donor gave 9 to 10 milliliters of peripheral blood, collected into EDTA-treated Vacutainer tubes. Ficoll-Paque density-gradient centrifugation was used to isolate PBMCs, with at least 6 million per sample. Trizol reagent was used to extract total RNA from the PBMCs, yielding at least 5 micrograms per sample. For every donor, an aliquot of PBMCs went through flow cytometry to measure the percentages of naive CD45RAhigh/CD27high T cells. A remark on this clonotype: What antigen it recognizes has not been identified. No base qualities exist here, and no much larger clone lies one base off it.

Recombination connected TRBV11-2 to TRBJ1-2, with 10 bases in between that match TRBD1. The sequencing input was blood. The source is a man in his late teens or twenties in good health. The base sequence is TGTGCCAGCAGCATGGACAGGGGGAACTATGGCTACACCTTC. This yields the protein CASSMDRGNYGYTF.